The 18 T cell receptor beta chains below were found in one sample sequenced in a study of T cell repertoires in cytomegalovirus infection. The antigens these receptors bind are not known. TCRdb reprocessed the reads with MiXCR, giving one entry per CDR3 protein. Counted here are around 570,000 distinct CDR3 sequences, almost 40% occurring once; the ten biggest clones make up around 46%. The sequenced sample was cultured PBMCs, obtained from culture after CMV antigen stimulation. The receptors here all came from a human donor in good health (CMV status not recorded). Some clones in this sample may be carry-over from other donors' samples.

V and J are TRBV10-3 and TRBJ2-1; D gene unclear. Trimming removed 0 bases from V and 3 bases from J, with 3 bases in between. This CDR3 region has 13 residues. The V gene's germline CDR1 is ENHRY and CDR2 SYGVKD. This CDR3 reads CAISESGYNEQFF. The CDR3 DNA reads TGTGCCATCAGTGAGTCGGGCTACAATGAGCAGTTCTTC.

CDR3 nucleotides: TGTGCCAGCAAGGGACGCGGCTATGGCTACACCTTC. Amino acids: CASKGRGYGYTF. The V and J genes are TRBV6-5 and TRBJ1-2, with a tentative D call TRBD1 (5 bases). CDR3 length: 12 amino acids. CDR1 is MNHEY and CDR2 is SVGAGI in the germline V gene. Trimming stripped 7 bases from V and 4 bases from J, with 10 bases between.

The gene calls are TRBV7-6 and TRBJ1-2; TRBD1 agrees at 8 bases. The CDR3 runs 14 residues. Germline CDR1 is SGHVS and CDR2 is FNYEAQ. V shed 5 bases, J shed 8 bases, and the junction held 10 bases outside the gene matches. CDR3 DNA: TGTGCCAGCAGCCCTCATCTGACAGGGGACGGCTACACCTTC. It codes for CASSPHLTGDGYTF.

This clonotype came up many times. The chain couples TRBV7-8 to TRBJ1-3; TRBD1 might be the D (5 bases). The V gene's germline CDR1 is SGHVS and CDR2 FQNEAQ. The CDR3 runs 15 residues. Trimming took 5 bases from V and 0 from J, leaving 11 bases between them. DNA for the CDR3: TGTGCCAGCAGCCCGGGACCGAACTCTGGAAACACCATATATTTT. Translation gives CASSPGPNSGNTIYF.

CDR3: CASRSGTGHQETQYF. The DNA for the CDR3 is TGTGCCAGCAGGTCCGGGACAGGACACCAAGAGACCCAGTACTTC. The V call is TRBV6-6, the J call TRBJ2-5, with 8 nucleotides matching TRBD1. The germline V gene has CDR1 MNHNY and CDR2 SVGAGI (reference sequence). The CDR3 spans 15 residues. Trimming cost V 6 bases and J 0 bases; bases outside gene matches: 6.

The chain has TRBV24-1 and TRBJ2-2; TRBD2 is a possible D gene (6 bases). Germline CDR1 KGHDR, CDR2 SFDVKD. V was clipped by 4 bases and J by 4 bases, with 12 bases between them. The CDR3 contains 15 residues. CDR3 residues: CATSEAGRGTGELFF. The CDR3 DNA sequence: TGTGCCACCAGTGAAGCGGGTCGGGGCACCGGGGAGCTGTTTTTT.

The chain links TRBV7-4 to TRBJ2-5; a possible D gene is TRBD2 (5 bases). The CDR3 is 14 amino acids. Trimming took off 4 bases at V and 4 bases at J, with 13 bases between the two ends. Germline CDR1 SGHVT, CDR2 SQSDAQ. CDR3 nucleotide sequence: TGTGCCAGCAGCTCCTTTGAGGGCGGAGAGACCCAGTACTTC. Encoded protein: CASSSFEGGETQYF.

This clonotype was seen more than once but under ten times. This chain uses TRBV7-6 with TRBJ1-1; D unclear. This CDR3 contains 12 residues. Germline lookup yields CDR1 SGHVS and CDR2 FNYEAQ. Trimming left V 5 bases short and J 4 bases short, with 8 bases between. CDR3 in amino acids: CASSPVPTEAFF. Written as DNA, the CDR3 is TGTGCCAGCAGCCCCGTTCCCACTGAAGCTTTCTTT.

This clonotype was recorded once. CDR3 in DNA: TGTGCCAGCAGCTTAGCGCGAGAATCCAATCAGCCCCAGCATTTT. It yields the protein CASSLARESNQPQHF. This chain links TRBV7-8 with TRBJ1-5; D unresolved. The CDR3 consists of 15 residues. The germline V gene has CDR1 SGHVS and CDR2 FQNEAQ. Between the trimmed V and J ends, which lost 0 bases and 3 bases, there was a span of 9 bases.

This clonotype was seen a few times. J is TRBJ2-2 and V is TRBV7-6; 7 nucleotides agree with TRBD1. CDR1 and CDR2 (germline): SGHVS, FNYEAQ. Trimming at V came to 5 bases and at J to 5 bases, leaving 8 bases not matched to a gene. This CDR3 is 15 amino acids long. CDR3 bases: TGTGCCAGCAGCACGGACAGGCGCGGGACCGGGGAGCTGTTTTTT. This encodes CASSTDRRGTGELFF.

The gene calls are TRBV10-3 and TRBJ2-2; 7 bases match TRBD2. The V gene's germline CDR1 is ENHRY and CDR2 SYGVKD. This CDR3 contains 15 residues. V lost 5 bases and J lost 0; bases outside the gene matches: 3. CDR3 DNA sequence: TGTGCCATCAGTAAGAGCGGGACGAACACCGGGGAGCTGTTTTTT. Amino acids: CAISKSGTNTGELFF.

The chain couples TRBV29-1 to TRBJ1-1; TRBD1 aligns across 7 bases. Trimming took 4 bases from V and 10 from J; bases not matched to a gene: 12. Germline V gene sequence: CDR1 SQVTM, CDR2 ANQGSEA. The CDR3 loop spans 13 amino acids. The CDR3 nucleotides read TGCAGCGTTGTTCTCGTCGACAGGGAAATAGCTTTCTTT. Protein product: CSVVLVDREIAFF.

This clonotype was seen a few times. The chain joins TRBV2 to TRBJ2-7, with unresolved D. CDR1 is SNHLY and CDR2 is FYNNEI in the germline V gene. The V end lost 3 bases, the J end lost 2 bases, and 8 bases lay between the germline ends. This CDR3 comprises 13 residues. CDR3 nucleotide sequence: TGTGCCAGCAGTGACAACTCTCCCTACGAGCAGTACTTC. Its protein product is CASSDNSPYEQYF.

The chain uses TRBV7-2 and TRBJ1-1, with D maybe TRBD1 (5 bases). CDR3 length equals 17 residues. Germline values: CDR1 SGHTA, CDR2 FQGNSA. The germline V and J ends were trimmed by 1 base and 4 bases, with 19 bases remaining between them. The chain's CDR3 is CASSLGWVRGEGTEAFF. The CDR3 bases are TGTGCCAGCAGCTTAGGGTGGGTGAGGGGAGAGGGCACTGAAGCTTTCTTT.

The rearrangement uses TRBV11-2 and TRBJ2-1, with TRBD2 matching over 12 bases. Germline CDR1 SGHAT, CDR2 FQNNGV. J lost 9 bases, V lost 1 base, and 16 bases had no gene match. The CDR3 covers 19 residues. CDR3 sequence (DNA): TGTGCCAGCAGCTTAGTGATCCCCCTAGCGGGAGGGCCCCGTAGTGAGCAGTTCTTC. Its translation is CASSLVIPLAGGPRSEQFF.

This clonotype showed up just a few times. V is TRBV7-9 and J is TRBJ1-1; a weak D match, TRBD1 (6 bases). CDR1 is SEHNR, CDR2 FQNEAQ, per germline (reference sequence). V gave up 4 bases and J gave up 10 bases, with 13 bases separating them. CDR3 size: 12 residues. The CDR3 here is CASSSGQLGAFF. The CDR3, as DNA: TGTGCCAGCAGCTCAGGACAGCTCGGAGCTTTCTTT.

The chain joins TRBV7-9 to TRBJ1-2; TRBD1 might be the D (6 bases). Germline assignment: CDR1 SEHNR and CDR2 FQNEAQ (reference sequence). This CDR3 is built from 12 residues. V lost 5 bases and J 9 bases, leaving 13 bases between the germline ends. CDR3 region: CASSPQGNSYTF. The CDR3 DNA is TGTGCCAGCAGCCCGCAGGGGAACAGCTACACCTTC.

The table lists this clonotype with a few counts. The V and J genes are TRBV6-1 and TRBJ2-7; 8 bases map to TRBD2. The CDR3 totals 14 residues. The V segment lost 6 bases and the J segment 4 bases; nucleotides outside the gene matches: 8. Germline CDR1 and CDR2: MNHNS and SASEGT. CDR3 DNA: TGTGCCAGCAGCACGGGACTAGGATGGTACGAGCAGTACTTC. Its protein product is CASSTGLGWYEQYF.